The 10 T cell receptor beta chains below all came from one sample that was sequenced in a study of early T cells in non-severe SARS-CoV-2 infection. TCRdb reprocessed the 5' RACE reads with MiXCR, giving one entry per CDR3 protein. The data contain roughly 50,000 distinct CDR3 sequences, 8% to 10% of them singletons. Sequencing was performed on whole blood. The receptors were gathered from an adult who was a healthcare worker with PCR-confirmed SARS-CoV-2 infection or an uninfected control (not recorded which).

This clonotype was observed at least ten times. The final CDR3 position lacks the conserved phenylalanine or tryptophan, pointing to a likely read error. The chain links TRBV29-1 to TRBJ2-1; D is unclear. The V end lost 3 bases, the J end lost 6 bases, and 9 bases lay between the germline ends. The CDR3 totals 12 residues. Germline CDR1 SQVTM, CDR2 ANQGSEA. As DNA, the CDR3 is TGCAGCGTTGATCTCGTAGCCAATGAGCAGTTCGTC. Translated, it gives CSVDLVANEQFV.

This clonotype occurred many times. This rearrangement joins TRBV3-1 to TRBJ1-1; D possibly corresponds to TRBD1 (6 bases). The germline V and J ends were trimmed by 4 bases and 3 bases, with 15 bases remaining between them. This CDR3 is built from 15 residues. Germline V gene data show CDR1 as LGHDT and CDR2 as YNNKEL (reference sequence). The DNA for the CDR3 is TGTGCCAGCAGCCCCTCAGGACAGTTATACACTGAAGCTTTCTTT. This codes for CASSPSGQLYTEAFF. The variable domain in full, with the rest retrieved from reference TRBV3-1 and TRBJ1-1, is DTAVSQTPKYLVTQMGNDKSIKCEQNLGHDTMYWYKQDSKKFLKIMFSYNNKELIINETVPNRFSPKSPDKAHLNLHINSLELGDSAVYFCASSPSGQLYTEAFFGQGTRLTVV.

This clonotype appeared many times. The V gene is TRBV11-2, the J gene TRBJ2-3, with 7 bases lining up with TRBD2. Trimming cost V 0 bases and J 0 bases; bases outside gene matches: 0. The CDR3 length is 15 residues. Looked up from germline, CDR1 is SGHAT and CDR2 is FQNNGV. This chain's CDR3 is CASSLELASTDTQYF. CDR3 nucleotides: TGTGCCAGCAGCTTAGAACTAGCGAGCACAGATACGCAGTATTTT.

The chain joins TRBV20-1 to TRBJ2-1; D unclear. The CDR3 loop spans 10 amino acids. Germline V gives CDR1 DFQATT, CDR2 SNEGSKA (reference sequence). V shed 5 bases and J shed 6 bases, with 5 bases lying between them. The CDR3 loop reads CSASRNEQFF. The CDR3 DNA sequence: TGCAGTGCTTCTCGCAATGAGCAGTTCTTC.

This clonotype showed up just a few times. This chain joins TRBV18 and TRBJ2-3; unclear D gene. Germline CDR1 KGHSH, CDR2 LQKENI. This CDR3 has 13 amino acids. Trimming removed 1 base at V and 6 bases at J, with 8 bases between. The CDR3 DNA reads TGTGCCAGCTCACCACTCTACTTGGATACGCAGTATTTT. As protein: CASSPLYLDTQYF.

This clonotype was seen only a few times. As DNA, the CDR3 is TGTGCCAGCAGCTTAAGGGCCGAGACAGATACGCAGTATTTT. As protein: CASSLRAETDTQYF. The chain links TRBV7-2 to TRBJ2-3; D remains unclear. Germline CDR1 and CDR2: SGHTA and FQGNSA. The CDR3 is 14 residues long. Trimming pared 2 bases from V and 3 bases from J, leaving 9 bases between.

This clonotype was seen only a few times. The chain links TRBV3-1 to TRBJ2-7; 9 positions match TRBD2. The V and J ends lost 3 bases and 0 bases, in that order; junction bases with no gene match: 6. CDR3 length: 16 amino acids. Germline V gene sequence: CDR1 LGHDT, CDR2 YNNKEL (reference sequence). CDR3 loop: CASSHPSGANSYEQYF. The DNA for the CDR3 is TGTGCCAGCAGCCACCCTAGCGGGGCCAACTCCTACGAGCAGTACTTC.

The chain combines TRBV30 with TRBJ2-7; 11 nucleotides match TRBD2. CDR3 length: 13 amino acids. Unmatched junction bases numbered 1, after V lost 4 bases and J lost 2 bases. CDR1 and CDR2 from the germline V gene are GTSNPN and SVGIG (reference sequence). The CDR3 is CAWNSGGAYEQYF. The CDR3 region has the DNA TGTGCCTGGAATAGCGGGGGGGCCTACGAGCAGTACTTC.

There are a few counts of this clonotype. This chain's CDR3 is CASIRGIEGGPKDGELFF. The CDR3 DNA follows: TGCGCCAGCATTAGGGGTATAGAGGGAGGGCCGAAGGACGGGGAGCTGTTTTTT. V and J are TRBV10-2 and TRBJ2-2; 7 nucleotides line up with TRBD2. The trim removed 7 bases at V and 7 bases at J, leaving 21 bases unmatched. Germline assignment: CDR1 WSHSY and CDR2 SAAADI. This CDR3 has 18 amino acids.

A few counts support this clonotype. V and J are TRBV5-1 and TRBJ2-7, with 10 bases matching TRBD2. The CDR3 spans 15 residues. Germline-derived CDR1 and CDR2 are SGHRS and YFSETQ. V lost 1 base and J lost 3; bases outside the gene matches: 4. The CDR3 bases are TGCGCCAGCAGCTTGTCAACTAGCGGGGTCTACGAGCAGTACTTC. It specifies CASSLSTSGVYEQYF.